The TCR beta chain described here comes from a study of blood T cell repertoires in COVID-19. Clones were read by immunoSEQ multiplex PCR, and TCRdb kept only the in-frame ones, dropping some. The sample contains approximately 75,000 clones, approximately 90% of which appear only once. V trimming: 4 bases; J trimming: 3 bases; junction bases outside the gene matches: 5. Looked up from germline, CDR1 is SNHLY and CDR2 is FYNNEI. This CDR3 is built from 15 residues. The clonotype was recovered from a man between 60 and 70 years old with acute or convalescent COVID-19. What was sequenced was peripheral blood. The J gene is TRBJ2-3, the V gene TRBV2; 9 nucleotides line up with TRBD1. The CDR3, as DNA: TGTGCCAGCAGTGCGGACAGGGGATTAACAGATACGCAGTATTTT. This encodes CASSADRGLTDTQYF.